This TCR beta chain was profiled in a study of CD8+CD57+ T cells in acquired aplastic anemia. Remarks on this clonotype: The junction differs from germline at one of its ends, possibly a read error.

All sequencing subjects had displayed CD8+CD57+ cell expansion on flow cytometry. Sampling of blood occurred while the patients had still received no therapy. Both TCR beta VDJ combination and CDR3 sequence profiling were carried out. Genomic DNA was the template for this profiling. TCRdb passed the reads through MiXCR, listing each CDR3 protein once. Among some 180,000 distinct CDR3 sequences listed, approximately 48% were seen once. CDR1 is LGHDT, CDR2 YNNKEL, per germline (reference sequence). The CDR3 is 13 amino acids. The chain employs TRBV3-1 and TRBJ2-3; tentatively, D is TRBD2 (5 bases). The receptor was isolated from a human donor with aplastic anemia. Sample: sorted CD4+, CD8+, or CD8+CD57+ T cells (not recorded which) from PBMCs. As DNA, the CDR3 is TGTGCCAGCGGGCCACCGGGGTCAGATACGCAGTGTTTT. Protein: CASGPPGSDTQCF.